This T cell receptor (beta chain) was sequenced in a study of T cells in Graves' hyperthyroidism and ophthalmopathy. Overall study: Any treatment followed the collection of peripheral blood at initial diagnosis. Study-wide findings and caveats: Peripheral blood also featured most of the thyroid clonotypes expanded above 0.001.

The V and J ends lost 3 bases and 5 bases respectively, with 14 bases between them. The CDR3 is made up of 15 amino acids. Germline V gene sequence: CDR1 MNHEY, CDR2 SMNVEV (reference sequence). Amplification yielded TCR beta CDR3 regions, with RNA transcripts as the source. The HTBI set primed first-round TCR CDR3 RT-PCR. TCRdb reprocessed the multiplex PCR reads with MiXCR, giving one entry per CDR3 protein. The sample contains over 650,000 distinct CDR3 sequences, about 15% of which appear only once. Based on clinical symptoms, serum thyroxine and TRAb, thyroid ultrasound and orbital computed tomography, diagnoses were reached. Isolation of PBMCs was performed on roughly 9 ml fresh peripheral blood. This clonotype was seen a few times. Its antigen is unknown.

The chain links TRBV27 to TRBJ2-1, with D perhaps TRBD1 (6 bases). This clonotype was sampled from a man aged 18 to 30 with Graves' hyperthyroidism. Sequenced sample: blood. Written as DNA, the CDR3 is TGTGCCAGCAGTTTTACAGGGAAGTTGGACAATGAGCAGTTCTTC. Its protein product is CASSFTGKLDNEQFF.